This T cell receptor beta chain came from a study of STAT5B mutations in CD4+ large granular lymphocyte leukemia. Sequencing was performed with immunoSEQ multiplex PCR; in TCRdb, only in-frame clones are kept and a portion is missing. This table holds about 23,000 clones, 75% to 85% found once. This CDR3 has 15 amino acids. CDR1 MNHNS and CDR2 SASEGT come from the germline V gene. V shed 6 bases and J 8 bases; nucleotides not matched to a gene: 11. The sequence was collected from a human donor in good health. Sequencing was done on a sample of CD4+ T cells from blood buffy coats. This sequence joins TRBV6-1 and TRBJ1-4; TRBD1 aligns across 8 bases. The CDR3 DNA follows: TGTGCCAGCAGGCTACAGGGGGGCCATGGAGAAAAACTGTTTTTT. This codes for CASRLQGGHGEKLFF.